This T cell receptor beta chain comes out of a study of T-cell memory formation after mild COVID-19. Whole-study context: For the most part, TCR clusters were specific to one donor.

In regard to this clonotype: Its antigen is unknown.

V lost 4 bases to trimming and J lost 4 bases, with 11 bases between them. Germline assignment: CDR1 SQVTM and CDR2 ANQGSEA. This CDR3 is 13 amino acids long. Study-level findings and limits: Largely, contracting CD4+ clones fell within CM and EM, and contracting CD8+ clones within EMRA. Pre-infection memory harbored some responding clones, suggesting cross-reactive memory joined.

The TCR alpha and TCR beta cDNA libraries, bearing sample barcodes and UMIs, were generated by 5'RACE using constant-segment primers. TCRdb used MiXCR to reprocess the 5' RACE reads, holding one entry per CDR3 protein. The repertoire holds 500,000 to 550,000 distinct CDR3 sequences, about a fifth seen once, with around 13% in the top ten. Sequenced input: PBMCs or a T cell subset sorted from them (not recorded which). The receptor's source is an adult woman who had mild COVID-19 (a few samples of this study predate the infection). Cell type and time point are not known. This chain links TRBV29-1 with TRBJ1-3; D is unresolved. CDR3 amino acids: CSVAARRGNTIYF. The CDR3 DNA is TGCAGCGTTGCGGCCAGGAGGGGAAACACCATATATTTT.